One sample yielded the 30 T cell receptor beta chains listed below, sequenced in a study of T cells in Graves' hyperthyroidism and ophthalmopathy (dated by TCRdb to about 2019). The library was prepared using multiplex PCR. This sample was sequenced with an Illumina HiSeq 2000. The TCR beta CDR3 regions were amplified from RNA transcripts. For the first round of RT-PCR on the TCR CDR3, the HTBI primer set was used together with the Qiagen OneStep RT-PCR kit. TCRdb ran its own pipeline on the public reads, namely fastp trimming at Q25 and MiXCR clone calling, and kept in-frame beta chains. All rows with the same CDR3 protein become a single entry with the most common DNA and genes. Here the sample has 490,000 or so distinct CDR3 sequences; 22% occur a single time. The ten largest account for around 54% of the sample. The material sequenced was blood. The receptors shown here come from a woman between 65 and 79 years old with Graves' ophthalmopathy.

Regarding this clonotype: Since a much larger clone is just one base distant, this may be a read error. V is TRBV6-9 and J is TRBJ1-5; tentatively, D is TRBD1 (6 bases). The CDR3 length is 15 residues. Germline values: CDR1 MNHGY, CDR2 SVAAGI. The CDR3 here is CASSFQGSGNQPHHF. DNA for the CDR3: TGTGCCAGCAGTTTTCAGGGGTCGGGCAATCAGCCCCACCATTTT.

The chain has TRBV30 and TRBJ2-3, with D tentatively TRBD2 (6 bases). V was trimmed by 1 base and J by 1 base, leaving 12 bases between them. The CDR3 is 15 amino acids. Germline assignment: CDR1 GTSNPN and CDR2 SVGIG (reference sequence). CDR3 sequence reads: CAWSDPGVGTDTQYF. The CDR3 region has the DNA TGTGCCTGGAGTGACCCGGGGGTTGGCACAGATACGCAGTATTTT.

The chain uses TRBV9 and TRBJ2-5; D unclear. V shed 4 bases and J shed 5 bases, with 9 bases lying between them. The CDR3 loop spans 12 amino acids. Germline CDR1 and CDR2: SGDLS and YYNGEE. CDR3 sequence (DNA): TGTGCCAGCAGCCATCCGGATGAGACCCAGTACTTC. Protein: CASSHPDETQYF. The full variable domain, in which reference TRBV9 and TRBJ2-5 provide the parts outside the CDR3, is DSGVTQTPKHLITATGQRVTLRCSPRSGDLSVYWYQQSLDQGLQFLIQYYNGEERAKGNILERFSAQQFPDLHSELNLSSLELGDSALYFCASSHPDETQYFGPGTRLLVL.

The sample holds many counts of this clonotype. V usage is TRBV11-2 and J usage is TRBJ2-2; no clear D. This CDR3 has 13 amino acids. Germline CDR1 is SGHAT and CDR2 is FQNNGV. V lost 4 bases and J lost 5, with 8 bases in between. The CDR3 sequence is CASSSVVTGELFF. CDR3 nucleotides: TGTGCCAGCAGCTCGGTGGTGACCGGGGAGCTGTTTTTT.

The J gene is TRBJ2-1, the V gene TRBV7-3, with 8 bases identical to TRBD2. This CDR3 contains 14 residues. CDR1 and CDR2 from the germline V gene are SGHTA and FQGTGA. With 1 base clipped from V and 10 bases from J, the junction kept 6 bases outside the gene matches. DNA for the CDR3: TGTGCCAGCAGCTTAAAAGCGGGAGATGGAGAGCAGTTCTTC. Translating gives CASSLKAGDGEQFF.

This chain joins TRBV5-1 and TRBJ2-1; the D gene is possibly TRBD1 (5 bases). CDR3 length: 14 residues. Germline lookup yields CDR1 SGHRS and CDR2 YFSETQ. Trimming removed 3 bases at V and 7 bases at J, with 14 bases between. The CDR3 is CASSSPGQLNEQFF. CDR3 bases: TGCGCCAGCAGCTCCCCTGGACAACTTAATGAGCAGTTCTTC.

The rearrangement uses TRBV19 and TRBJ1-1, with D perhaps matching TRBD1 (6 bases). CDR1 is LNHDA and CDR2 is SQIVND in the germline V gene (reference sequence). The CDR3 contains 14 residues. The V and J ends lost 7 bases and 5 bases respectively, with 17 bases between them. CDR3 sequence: CASNPFGQGTEAFF. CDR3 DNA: TGTGCCAGTAACCCTTTCGGGCAGGGGACTGAAGCTTTCTTT.

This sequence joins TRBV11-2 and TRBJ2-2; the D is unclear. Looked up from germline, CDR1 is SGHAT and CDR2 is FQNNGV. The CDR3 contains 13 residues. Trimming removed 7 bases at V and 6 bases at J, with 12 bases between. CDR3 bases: TGTGCCAGCACCCCCGGAGAGGCCGGGGAGCTGTTTTTT. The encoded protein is CASTPGEAGELFF.

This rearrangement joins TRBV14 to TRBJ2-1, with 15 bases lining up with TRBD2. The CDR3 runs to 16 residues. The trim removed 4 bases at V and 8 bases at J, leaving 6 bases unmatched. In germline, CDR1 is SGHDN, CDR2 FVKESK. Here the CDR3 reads CASSPSGTSGRYEQFF. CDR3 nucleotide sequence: TGTGCCAGCAGCCCGAGCGGGACTAGCGGGAGGTATGAGCAGTTCTTC. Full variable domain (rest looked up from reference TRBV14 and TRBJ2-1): EAGVTQFPSHSVIEKGQTVTLRCDPISGHDNLYWYRRVMGKEIKFLLHFVKESKQDESGMPNNRFLAERTGGTYSTLKVQPAELEDSGVYFCASSPSGTSGRYEQFFGPGTRLTVL.

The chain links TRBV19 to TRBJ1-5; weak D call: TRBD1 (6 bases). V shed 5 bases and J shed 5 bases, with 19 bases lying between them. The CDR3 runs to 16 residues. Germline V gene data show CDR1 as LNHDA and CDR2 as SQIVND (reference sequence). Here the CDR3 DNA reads TGTGCCAGTAGTGAAACGGGCAGGGGTGGGGATCAGCCCCAGCATTTT. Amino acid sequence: CASSETGRGGDQPQHF. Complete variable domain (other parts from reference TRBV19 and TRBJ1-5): DGGITQSPKYLFRKEGQNVTLSCEQNLNHDAMYWYRQDPGQGLRLIYYSQIVNDFQKGDIAEGYSVSREKKESFPLTVTSAQKNPTAFYLCASSETGRGGDQPQHFGDGTRLSIL.

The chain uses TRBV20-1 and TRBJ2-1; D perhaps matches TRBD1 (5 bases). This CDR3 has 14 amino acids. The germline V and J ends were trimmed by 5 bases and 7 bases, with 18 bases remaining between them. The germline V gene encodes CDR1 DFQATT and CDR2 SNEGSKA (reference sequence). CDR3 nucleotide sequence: TGCAGTGCTTCAACCCCGGACACAGTGAATGAGCAGTTCTTC. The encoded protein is CSASTPDTVNEQFF.

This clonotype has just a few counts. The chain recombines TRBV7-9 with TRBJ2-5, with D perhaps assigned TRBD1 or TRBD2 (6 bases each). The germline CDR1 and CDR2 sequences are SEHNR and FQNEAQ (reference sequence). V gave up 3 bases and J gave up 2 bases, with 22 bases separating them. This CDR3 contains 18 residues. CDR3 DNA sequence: TGTGCCAGCAGCTTGGGGGGCGGGGCTCCCCGTCGACAAGAGACCCAGTACTTC. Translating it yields CASSLGGGAPRRQETQYF.

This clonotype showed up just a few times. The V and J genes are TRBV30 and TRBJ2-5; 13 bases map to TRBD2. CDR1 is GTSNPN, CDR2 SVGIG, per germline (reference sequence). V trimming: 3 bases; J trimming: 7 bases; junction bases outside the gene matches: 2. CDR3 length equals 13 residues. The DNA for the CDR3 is TGTGCCTGGAGCCGACTAGCGGGAGGGACCCAGTACTTC. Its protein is CAWSRLAGGTQYF.

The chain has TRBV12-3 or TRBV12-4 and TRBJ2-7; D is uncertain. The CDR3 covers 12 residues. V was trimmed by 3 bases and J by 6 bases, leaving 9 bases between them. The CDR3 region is CASSFFGREQYF. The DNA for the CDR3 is TGTGCCAGCAGTTTCTTCGGACGCGAGCAGTACTTC.

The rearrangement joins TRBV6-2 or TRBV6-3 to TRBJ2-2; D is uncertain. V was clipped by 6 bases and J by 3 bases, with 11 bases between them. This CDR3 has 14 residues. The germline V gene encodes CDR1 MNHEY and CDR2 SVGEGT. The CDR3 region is CASRMGGDTGELFF. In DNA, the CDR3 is TGTGCCAGCAGGATGGGCGGAGACACCGGGGAGCTGTTTTTT.

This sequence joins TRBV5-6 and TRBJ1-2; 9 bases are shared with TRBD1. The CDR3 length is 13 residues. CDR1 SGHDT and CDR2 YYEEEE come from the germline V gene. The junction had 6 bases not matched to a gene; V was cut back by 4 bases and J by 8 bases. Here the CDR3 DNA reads TGTGCCAGCAGCATGGGACAGGGAAGGGGCTACACCTTC. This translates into CASSMGQGRGYTF.

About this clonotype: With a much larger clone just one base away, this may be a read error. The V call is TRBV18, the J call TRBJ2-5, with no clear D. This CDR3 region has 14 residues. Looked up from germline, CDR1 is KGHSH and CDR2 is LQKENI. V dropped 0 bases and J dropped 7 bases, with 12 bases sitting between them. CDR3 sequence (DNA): TGTGCCAGCTCACCACCAAAACCCGACGGGACCCAGTACTTC. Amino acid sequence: CASSPPKPDGTQYF.

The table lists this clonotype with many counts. Written as DNA, the CDR3 is TGCAGTGCCCTTCCGGACCGGGGAGGGTCCTACAATGAGCAGTTCTTC. Protein: CSALPDRGGSYNEQFF. The chain joins TRBV20-1 to TRBJ2-1, with 7 nucleotides matching TRBD2. Unmatched junction bases numbered 12, after V lost 6 bases and J lost 1 base. Germline CDR1 is DFQATT and CDR2 is SNEGSKA (reference sequence). This CDR3 contains 16 residues.

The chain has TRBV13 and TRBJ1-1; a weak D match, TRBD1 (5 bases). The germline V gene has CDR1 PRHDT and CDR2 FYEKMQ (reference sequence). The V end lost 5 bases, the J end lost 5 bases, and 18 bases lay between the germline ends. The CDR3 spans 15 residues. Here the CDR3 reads CASSILGGERTEAFF. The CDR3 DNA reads TGTGCCAGCAGCATACTTGGGGGGGAGAGGACTGAAGCTTTCTTT.

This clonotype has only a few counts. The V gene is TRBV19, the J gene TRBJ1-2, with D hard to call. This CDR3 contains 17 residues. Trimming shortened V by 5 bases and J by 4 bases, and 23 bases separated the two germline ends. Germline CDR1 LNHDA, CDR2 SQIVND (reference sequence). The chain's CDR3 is CASSSGAPESPFYGYTF. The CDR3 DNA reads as TGTGCCAGTAGTTCAGGAGCGCCCGAAAGCCCTTTCTATGGCTACACCTTC.

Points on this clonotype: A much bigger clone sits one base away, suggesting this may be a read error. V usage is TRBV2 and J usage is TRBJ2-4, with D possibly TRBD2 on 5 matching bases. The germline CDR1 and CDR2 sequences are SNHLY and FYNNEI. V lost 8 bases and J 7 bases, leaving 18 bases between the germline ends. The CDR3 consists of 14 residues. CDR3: CASGPLRGRNIQYF. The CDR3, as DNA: TGTGCCAGCGGTCCGTTGAGAGGGCGGAACATTCAGTACTTC.

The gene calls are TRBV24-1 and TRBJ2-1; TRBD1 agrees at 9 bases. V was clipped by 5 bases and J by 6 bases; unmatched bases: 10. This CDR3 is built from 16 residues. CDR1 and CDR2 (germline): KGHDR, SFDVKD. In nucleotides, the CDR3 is TGTGCCACCAGTGGCAAAACGGGACAGGGAGGCAATGAGCAGTTCTTC. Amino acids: CATSGKTGQGGNEQFF.

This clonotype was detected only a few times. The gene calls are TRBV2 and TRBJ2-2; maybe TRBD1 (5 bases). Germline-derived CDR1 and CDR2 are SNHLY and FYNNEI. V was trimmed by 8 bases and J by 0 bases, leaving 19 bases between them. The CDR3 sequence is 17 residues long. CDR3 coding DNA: TGTGCCAGCTTCGCCCGTGTGGTAGGGGCGAACACCGGGGAGCTGTTTTTT. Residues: CASFARVVGANTGELFF. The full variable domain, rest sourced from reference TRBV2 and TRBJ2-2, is EPEVTQTPSHQVTQMGQEVILRCVPISNHLYFYWYRQILGQKVEFLVSFYNNEISEKSEIFDDQFSVERPDGSNFTLKIRSTKLEDSAMYFCASFARVVGANTGELFFGEGSRLTVL.

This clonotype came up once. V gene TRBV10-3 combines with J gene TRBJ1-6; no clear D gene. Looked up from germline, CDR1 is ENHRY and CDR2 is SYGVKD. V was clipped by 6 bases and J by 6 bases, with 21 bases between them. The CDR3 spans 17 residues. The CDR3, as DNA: TGTGCCATCAGCGAGACCTCCCAGATTCTACTTAATTCACCCCTCCACTTT. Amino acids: CAISETSQILLNSPLHF.

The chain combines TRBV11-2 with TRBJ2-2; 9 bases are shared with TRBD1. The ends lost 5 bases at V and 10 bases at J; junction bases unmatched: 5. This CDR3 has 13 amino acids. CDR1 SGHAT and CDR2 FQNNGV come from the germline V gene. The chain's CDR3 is CASSSGQGMELFF. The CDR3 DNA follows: TGTGCCAGCAGCAGTGGACAGGGGATGGAGCTGTTTTTT.

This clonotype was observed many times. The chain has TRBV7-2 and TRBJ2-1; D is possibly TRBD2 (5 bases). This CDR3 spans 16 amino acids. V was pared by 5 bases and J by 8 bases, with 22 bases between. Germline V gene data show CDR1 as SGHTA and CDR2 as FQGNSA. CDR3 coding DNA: TGTGCCAGCAGCCTGAAGACCGGGATAAAAGCCCATGAGCAGTTCTTC. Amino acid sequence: CASSLKTGIKAHEQFF.

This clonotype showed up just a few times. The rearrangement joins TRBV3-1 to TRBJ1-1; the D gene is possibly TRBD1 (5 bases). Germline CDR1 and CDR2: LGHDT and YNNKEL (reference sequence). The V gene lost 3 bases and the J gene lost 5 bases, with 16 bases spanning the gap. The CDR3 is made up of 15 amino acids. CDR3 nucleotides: TGTGCCAGCAGCCATTTATATGGTAGGACAACTGAAGCTTTCTTT. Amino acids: CASSHLYGRTTEAFF.

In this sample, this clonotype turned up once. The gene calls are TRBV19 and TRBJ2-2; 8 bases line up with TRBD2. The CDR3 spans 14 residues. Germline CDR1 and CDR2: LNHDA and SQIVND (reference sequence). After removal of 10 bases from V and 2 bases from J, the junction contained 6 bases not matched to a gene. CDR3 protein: CATRGGGNTGELFF. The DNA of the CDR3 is TGTGCCACTCGGGGGGGGGGTAACACCGGGGAGCTGTTTTTT.

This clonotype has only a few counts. The CDR3 here is CASADRGPNEKLFF. For the CDR3, the DNA is TGTGCCAGTGCGGACAGAGGCCCTAATGAAAAACTGTTTTTT. This chain links TRBV19 with TRBJ1-4, with D tentatively TRBD1 (6 bases). CDR1 LNHDA and CDR2 SQIVND come from the germline V gene (reference sequence). This CDR3 contains 14 residues. The V end lost 8 bases, the J end lost 3 bases, and 13 bases lay between the germline ends.

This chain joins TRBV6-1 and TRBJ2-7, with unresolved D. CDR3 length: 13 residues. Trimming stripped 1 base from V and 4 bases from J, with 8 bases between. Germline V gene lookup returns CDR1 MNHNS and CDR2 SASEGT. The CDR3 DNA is TGTGCCAGCAGTGAAGGGAAGCTTTACGAGCAGTACTTC. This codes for CASSEGKLYEQYF.